This TCR beta chain was sequenced during a study of blood T cell repertoires in COVID-19. Study in general: The United States, Italy and Spain supplied acute and convalescent COVID-19 samples.

Using immunoSEQ multiplex PCR, the repertoire was profiled, and TCRdb retains in-frame clones only, with some absent. The repertoire has some 230,000 clones, roughly four fifths of them found once; the top ten carry roughly 7%. The length of the CDR3 is 12 residues. The J segment lost 8 bases and the V segment lost 7 bases, leaving 6 bases of the junction unmatched. Germline CDR1 is MNHEY and CDR2 is SVGAGI. The sequenced material came from peripheral blood. This clonotype was sampled from a woman in her fifties or sixties with acute or convalescent COVID-19. The chain couples TRBV6-5 to TRBJ1-2; TRBD1 matches 8 bases. CDR3 sequence (DNA): TGTGCCAGCAAATCAGGGGGCCCGGGCTACACCTTC. Protein: CASKSGGPGYTF.